This entry is about one TCR beta chain. The data were obtained in a study of blood T cells in healthy people across ages. The study drew donors from healthy Caucasian individuals in Russia aged 6 to 90. A second PCR, run for roughly 7 to 12 cycles, used a sample-barcoded 5' primer plus a J-beta primer mix. TCRdb called the 5' RACE reads again in MiXCR, with one record for every CDR3 protein. This sample has 1 million to 1.2 million distinct CDR3 sequences, with approximately 38% found just once. The CDR3 spans 17 residues. The V gene lost 5 bases and the J gene lost 11 bases, with 30 bases spanning the gap. Germline CDR1 reads MNHEY; CDR2 reads SMNVEV (reference sequence).

Sequenced input: blood. The V and J genes are TRBV27 and TRBJ2-5, with D possibly being TRBD1 or TRBD2 (5 bases each). The receptor was derived from a man aged 18 to 35 in good health. CDR3 protein: CASSRLTGTHLENEQYF. The DNA of the CDR3 is TGTGCCAGCAGTCGTCTGACCGGGACCCACCTGGAGAATGAGCAGTACTTC.